This entry lists 15 T cell receptor beta chains sequenced from one sample in a study of regulatory T cells in long-lasting Graves disease. As for time point: newly diagnosed GD, antithyroid drugs for less than 3 months. Construction of the TCR library relied on RNA isolated from PBMCs. Library construction for TCR beta used iRepertoire HTBI primers and Arm-PCR of CDR3 regions. TCRdb passed the multiplex PCR reads through MiXCR, listing each CDR3 protein once. Of some 490,000 distinct CDR3 sequences in the sample, about 12% were seen once. This sample also belongs to another study, concerning T cells in Graves' hyperthyroidism and ophthalmopathy.

The sequences come from peripheral blood mononuclear cells (PBMCs), collected at new diagnosis, from a patient treated with antithyroid drugs. The receptor set was obtained from a woman aged 25 to 39 with Graves disease.

At least ten counts were recorded for this clonotype. The CDR3 bases are TGTGCCAGCAGCCTGGGTTGGGGGCGGTTGAGCACAGATACGCAGTATTTT. Residues: CASSLGWGRLSTDTQYF. The chain has TRBV6-1 and TRBJ2-3; a possible D gene is TRBD1 (6 bases). The CDR3 loop spans 17 amino acids. Germline V gene lookup returns CDR1 MNHNS and CDR2 SASEGT. V lost 6 bases to trimming and J lost 0 bases, with 19 bases between them.

The rearrangement joins TRBV18 to TRBJ1-1, with TRBD1 matching 7 bases. Germline V CDR1 and CDR2: KGHSH, LQKENI. The CDR3 loop spans 16 amino acids. The CDR3 here is CAGSPNRQGLNTEAFF. For the CDR3, the DNA is TGTGCTGGCTCACCGAACCGACAGGGATTGAACACTGAAGCTTTCTTT.

The V call is TRBV19, the J call TRBJ2-3; unclear D gene. The CDR3 contains 13 residues. The V end was cut by 6 bases, the J end by 4 bases, with 11 bases between. Per the germline V gene, CDR1 is LNHDA and CDR2 is SQIVND (reference sequence). As DNA, the CDR3 is TGTGCCAGTAGGCTAACGGTTGCAGATACGCAGTATTTT. This translates into CASRLTVADTQYF.

The rearrangement uses TRBV10-2 and TRBJ2-2; D is possibly TRBD1 (5 bases). There are 16 residues in the CDR3. Trimming removed 9 bases at V and 0 bases at J, with 17 bases between. Germline-derived CDR1 and CDR2 are WSHSY and SAAADI. The chain's CDR3 is CASKAGIVSNTGELFF. The CDR3 nucleotides read TGCGCCAGTAAAGCAGGGATCGTCTCGAACACCGGGGAGCTGTTTTTT.

Turning to this clonotype: This may stem from a read error, because a much larger clone lies one nucleotide away. This chain's CDR3 is CASSFRRRSTIYF. For the CDR3, the DNA is TGTGCCAGCAGCTTCAGGAGACGAAGCACCATATATTTT. This sequence joins TRBV5-6 and TRBJ1-3, with no clear D. Trimming took off 2 bases at V and 9 bases at J, with 12 bases between the two ends. Germline V gene lookup returns CDR1 SGHDT and CDR2 YYEEEE. This CDR3 has 13 residues.

Ten or more counts support this clonotype. This chain uses TRBV6-1 with TRBJ1-5, with D possibly matching TRBD1 (6 bases). The CDR3 is 15 residues long. The V gene lost 1 base and the J gene lost 4 bases, with 11 bases spanning the gap. Germline V lookup: CDR1 MNHNS, CDR2 SASEGT. CDR3 sequence reads: CASSEVGGWNQPQHF. In DNA form, the CDR3 reads TGTGCCAGCAGTGAAGTCGGGGGCTGGAATCAGCCCCAGCATTTT.

This clonotype was found many times. Written as DNA, the CDR3 is TGCGCCAGCAGCTCGGCCGGGACAGGGAGGGAAAAACTGTTTTTT. It yields the protein CASSSAGTGREKLFF. The chain recombines TRBV5-1 with TRBJ1-4; 9 bases agree with TRBD1. The length of the CDR3 is 15 residues. CDR1 is SGHRS, CDR2 YFSETQ, per germline. The junction had 8 bases not matched to a gene; V was cut back by 3 bases and J by 8 bases.

This clonotype appeared many times. This rearrangement joins TRBV28 to TRBJ2-3; D call uncertain. Trimming took off 2 bases at V and 4 bases at J, with 10 bases between the two ends. The CDR3 extends over 14 amino acids. Germline values: CDR1 MDHEN, CDR2 SYDVKM. CDR3: CASSLPHVADTQYF. The DNA for the CDR3 is TGTGCCAGCAGTTTACCTCACGTCGCAGATACGCAGTATTTT.

This clonotype was counted many times. The chain couples TRBV30 to TRBJ2-7, with TRBD2 matching 11 bases. This CDR3 comprises 16 residues. Losses at the gene ends were 2 bases for V and 3 bases for J; bases not matched to a gene: 9. CDR1 is GTSNPN, CDR2 SVGIG, per germline (reference sequence). The CDR3 bases are TGTGCCTGGAGTAACCCTCTGGGACTAGCGGTCTACGAGCAGTACTTC. This translates into CAWSNPLGLAVYEQYF.

Regarding this clonotype: This may come from a read error, since a much larger clone is one base off. This chain connects TRBV11-2 to TRBJ2-1, with D hard to call. This CDR3 comprises 13 residues. Germline V gene data show CDR1 as SGHAT and CDR2 as FQNNGV. CDR3 nucleotides: TGTGGCAGCAGCCTCCGTTCCGACAATGAGCAGTTCTTC. Residues: CGSSLRSDNEQFF.

This clonotype was found a few times. This chain connects TRBV15 to TRBJ1-5; 11 positions match TRBD1. Trimming took 0 bases from V and 6 from J; bases not matched to a gene: 10. Germline CDR1 reads LNHNV; CDR2 reads YYDKDF (reference sequence). CDR3 size: 18 residues. Written as DNA, the CDR3 is TGTGCCACCAGCAGAGATCTGGGGACAGGGGGAAGGGCTCAGCCCCAGCATTTT. Translating it yields CATSRDLGTGGRAQPQHF.

This clonotype was seen many times. The chain combines TRBV30 with TRBJ2-7; D not resolved. The CDR3 sequence is 14 residues long. Looked up from germline, CDR1 is GTSNPN and CDR2 is SVGIG (reference sequence). Trimming removed 2 bases at V and 2 bases at J, with 13 bases between. The CDR3 reads CAWSILGGPYEQYF. As DNA, the CDR3 is TGTGCCTGGAGTATTCTGGGTGGGCCCTACGAGCAGTACTTC.

This clonotype was detected ten times or more. This sequence joins TRBV20-1 and TRBJ2-7; 7 nucleotides line up with TRBD1. Germline CDR1 is DFQATT and CDR2 is SNEGSKA (reference sequence). The CDR3 extends over 13 amino acids. Germline trimming cut 6 bases from V and 9 bases from J; bases unmatched to any gene: 14. The CDR3 region is CSAPGQYYERQYF. The CDR3 DNA follows: TGCAGTGCCCCGGGACAGTACTACGAGCGGCAGTACTTC.

Ten or more counts support this clonotype. The chain uses TRBV10-2 and TRBJ1-1; no definite D call. Germline V gene sequence: CDR1 WSHSY, CDR2 SAAADI. With 7 bases removed from V and 4 bases from J, the gap between germline ends came to 10 bases. The CDR3 loop spans 12 amino acids. CDR3 nucleotide sequence: TGCGCCAGCACCGCAGGCATCACTGAAGCTTTCTTT. Its translation is CASTAGITEAFF.

This clonotype has just one count. One end of the junction does not line up with germline, which may come from a read error. This sequence joins TRBV4-1 and TRBJ2-7, with 10 bases matching TRBD1. This CDR3 spans 16 amino acids. Germline values: CDR1 MGHRA, CDR2 YSYEKL. CDR3 protein: CASSHGPGQGSYEQSF. CDR3 coding DNA: TGCGCCAGCAGCCATGGACCGGGACAGGGGTCCTACGAGCAGTCCTTC.